Sequencing of this TCR beta chain was carried out in a study of STAT3 mutations in large granular lymphocyte leukemia. The study, taken as a whole, reports: Every T-LGLL patient had at least one immunodominant TCRbeta clonotype.

Trimming removed 4 bases from V and 6 bases from J; junction bases left unmatched: 6. This CDR3 comprises 12 residues. Germline values: CDR1 SQVTM, CDR2 ANQGSEA. Details on this clone: What it binds is unknown.

Using immunoSEQ multiplex PCR, the repertoire was profiled, and TCRdb retains in-frame clones only, with some absent. The sample holds approximately 5,900 clones, approximately 86% seen once. Sequenced: PBMCs. The V and J genes are TRBV29-1 and TRBJ2-7, with 7 bases that match TRBD1. This sequence was found in a human donor with T large granular lymphocyte leukemia. Some clones in this sample may be carry-over from other donors' samples. The CDR3 sequence is CSVGDRVGEQYF. The DNA of the CDR3 is TGCAGCGTTGGCGACAGGGTGGGCGAGCAGTACTTC.